This T cell receptor (beta chain) is from a study of human T cells and chemical hapten exposure. The wider study: Minor pooled library volume differences mainly drove per-sample TCR yield variation. Study-wide findings and caveats: Compared with pre-sensitization or healthy control sets, expanded TCRs clustered more.

Sample time point: patch test 2, 6 weeks after DPC sensitization. As to treatment: therapeutic diphenylcyclopropenone sensitization with weekly scalp DPC. In this sample, this clonotype turned up a few times. Its antigen is still unknown. The CDR3 extends over 17 amino acids. Trimming at V came to 0 bases and at J to 5 bases, leaving 13 bases not matched to a gene. Separate cDNA molecules received unique molecular identifiers, which the library attached to them. One entry per CDR3 protein results from TCRdb running MiXCR on the RACE reads. Here the sample spans about 400,000 distinct CDR3 sequences, roughly 6.3% being singletons.

The J gene is TRBJ2-7, the V gene TRBV12-3 or TRBV12-4, with 7 bases lining up with TRBD1. The source of this sequence is a woman under 30 with alopecia areata. Some clones in this sample may be carry-over from other donors' samples. The material was whole blood, obtained in connection with sensitization to the hapten diphenylcyclopropenone (DPC). The CDR3 DNA follows: TGTGCCAGCAGTTTAGCCCAGACCGGGACAGTGAGCAACGAGCAGTACTTC. Its translation is CASSLAQTGTVSNEQYF.